The rows below give T cell receptor beta chains drawn from one sample of a study of T cell responses to AZD1222 COVID-19 vaccine. Method: immunoSEQ multiplex PCR; TCRdb's copy keeps in-frame clones and lacks some. The sample holds some 160,000 clones; more than 85% are singletons and the top ten take about 4.2%. The source material was peripheral blood, sampled on day 0 of AZD1222 vaccination. The receptors come from an adult in good health. The CDR3 runs from the conserved cysteine through the conserved F or W. The D gene is left open where the match is weak. Rows may omit the clone size; those that give it use once, few, many or a size class.

j_call,d_call,v_call,clone_size,cdr3_nt,cdr3_aa
TRBJ1-4,TRBD1,TRBV4-1,NA,TGCGCCAGCAGCCGGACCGGGACAGGGGACCTTACAACTAATGAAAAACTGTTTTTT,CASSRTGTGDLTTNEKLFF
TRBJ1-2,NA,TRBV7-8,NA,TGTGCCAGCAGCTTTTCGCGGAATTCCGGGACATCGTACCTACCCTATGGCTACACCTTC,CASSFSRNSGTSYLPYGYTF
TRBJ1-6,NA,TRBV7-2,NA,TGTGCCAGCAGCTTTATCCCGGATTCACCCCTCCACTTT,CASSFIPDSPLHF
TRBJ2-7,TRBD1,TRBV6-5,NA,TGTGCCAGCAGAGGACAGGGCCACGAGCAGTACTTC,CASRGQGHEQYF
TRBJ2-5,NA,TRBV5-1,NA,TGCGCCAGCAGCTTGGCTCCCACAGGAGAGACCCAGTACTTC,CASSLAPTGETQYF
TRBJ2-2,NA,TRBV27,once,TGTGCCAGCAGTAGAGCATTCTCCGGGGAGCTGTTTTTT,CASSRAFSGELFF
TRBJ1-5,NA,TRBV28,NA,TGTGCCAGCAGTTGGGCAGGGGTTGGTCAGCCCCAGCATTTT,CASSWAGVGQPQHF
TRBJ2-7,TRBD1,TRBV28,NA,TGTGCCAGCAATCAACGGGGACAGAGTTACGAGCAGTACTTC,CASNQRGQSYEQYF
TRBJ1-2,TRBD1,TRBV9,few,TGTGCCAGCAGCCCCACCCTAGGGACAGGGGGCATCTATGGCTACACCTTC,CASSPTLGTGGIYGYTF
TRBJ2-1,NA,TRBV10-3,NA,TGTGCCATCAGTGAGGGTTCAAAGGACAAGACCTACAATGAGCAGTTCTTC,CAISEGSKDKTYNEQFF
TRBJ1-1,NA,TRBV30,NA,TGTGCCTGGAAGGCATGGGGCACTGAAGCTTTCTTT,CAWKAWGTEAFF